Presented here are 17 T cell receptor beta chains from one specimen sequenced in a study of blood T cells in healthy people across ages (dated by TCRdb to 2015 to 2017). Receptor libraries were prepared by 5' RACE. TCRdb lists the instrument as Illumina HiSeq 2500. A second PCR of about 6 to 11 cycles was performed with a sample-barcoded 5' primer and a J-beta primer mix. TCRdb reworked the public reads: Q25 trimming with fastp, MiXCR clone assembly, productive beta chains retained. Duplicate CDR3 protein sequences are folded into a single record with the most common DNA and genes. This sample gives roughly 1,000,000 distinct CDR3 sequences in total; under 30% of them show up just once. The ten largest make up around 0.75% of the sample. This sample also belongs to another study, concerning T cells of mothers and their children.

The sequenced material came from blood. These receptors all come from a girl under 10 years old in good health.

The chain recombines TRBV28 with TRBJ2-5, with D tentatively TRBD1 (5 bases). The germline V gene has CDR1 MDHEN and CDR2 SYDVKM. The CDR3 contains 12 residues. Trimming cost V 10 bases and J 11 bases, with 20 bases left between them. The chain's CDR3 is CATEGELGEQYF. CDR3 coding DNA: TGTGCCACCGAAGGGGAATTGGGTGAGCAGTACTTC.

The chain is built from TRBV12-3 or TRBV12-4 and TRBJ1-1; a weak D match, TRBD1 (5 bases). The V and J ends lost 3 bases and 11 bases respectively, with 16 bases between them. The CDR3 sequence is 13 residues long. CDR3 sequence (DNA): TGTGCCAGCAGTTTGCCGGAGGGGCGGGTGGCTTTCTTT. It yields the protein CASSLPEGRVAFF.

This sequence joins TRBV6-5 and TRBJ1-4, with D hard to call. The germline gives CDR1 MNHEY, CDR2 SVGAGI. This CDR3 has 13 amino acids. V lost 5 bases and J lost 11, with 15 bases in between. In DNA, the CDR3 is TGTGCCAGCAGTGAGGACCCGAACGGGAAACTGTTTTTT. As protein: CASSEDPNGKLFF.

CDR3 in amino acids: CASSVVSSGGTTGELFF. The CDR3 coding sequence is TGTGCCAGCAGCGTAGTATCAAGCGGGGGGACCACCGGGGAGCTGTTTTTT. V is TRBV9 and J is TRBJ2-2; 9 positions agree with TRBD2. Germline trimming cut 0 bases from V and 4 bases from J; bases unmatched to any gene: 7. Germline loops: CDR1 SGDLS, CDR2 YYNGEE. The CDR3 extends over 17 amino acids.

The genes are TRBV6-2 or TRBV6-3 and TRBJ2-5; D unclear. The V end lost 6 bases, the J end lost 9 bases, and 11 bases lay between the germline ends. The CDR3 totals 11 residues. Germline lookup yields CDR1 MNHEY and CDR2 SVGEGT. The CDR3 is CASSQSPAQYF. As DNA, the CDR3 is TGTGCCAGCAGCCAATCCCCGGCCCAGTACTTC.

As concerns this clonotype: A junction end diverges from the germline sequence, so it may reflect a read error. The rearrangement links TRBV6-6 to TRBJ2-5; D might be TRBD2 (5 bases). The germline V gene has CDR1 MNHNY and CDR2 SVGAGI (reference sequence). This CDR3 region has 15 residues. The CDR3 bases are TGTGCCAGCAGTTACGGGGTTAGCGCAGGCAATGAGCAGCTCTTC. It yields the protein CASSYGVSAGNEQLF.

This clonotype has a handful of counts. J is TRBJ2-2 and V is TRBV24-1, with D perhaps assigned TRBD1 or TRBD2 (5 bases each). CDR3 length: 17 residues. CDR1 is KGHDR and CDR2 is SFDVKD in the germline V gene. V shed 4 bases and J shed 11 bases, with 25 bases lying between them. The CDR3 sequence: CATSEGTSSLRGLELFF. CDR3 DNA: TGTGCCACCAGTGAGGGGACCAGTTCCCTCCGGGGATTAGAGCTGTTTTTT.

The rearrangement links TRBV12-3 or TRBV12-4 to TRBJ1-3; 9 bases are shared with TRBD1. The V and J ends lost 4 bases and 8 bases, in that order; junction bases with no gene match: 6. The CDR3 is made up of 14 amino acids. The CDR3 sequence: CASSSTGGEDTIYF. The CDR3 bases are TGTGCCAGCAGTTCTACAGGGGGCGAAGACACCATATATTTT.

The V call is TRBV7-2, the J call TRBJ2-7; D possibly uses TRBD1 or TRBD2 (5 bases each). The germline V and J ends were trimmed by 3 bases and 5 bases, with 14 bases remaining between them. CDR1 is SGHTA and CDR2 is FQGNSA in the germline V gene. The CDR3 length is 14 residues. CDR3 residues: CASSLDLGRDEQYF. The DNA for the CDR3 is TGTGCCAGCAGCTTGGACTTGGGGCGGGACGAGCAGTACTTC.

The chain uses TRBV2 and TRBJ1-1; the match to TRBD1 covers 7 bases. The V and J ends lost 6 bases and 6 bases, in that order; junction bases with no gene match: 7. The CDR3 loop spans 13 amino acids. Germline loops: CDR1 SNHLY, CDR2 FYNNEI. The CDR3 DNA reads TGTGCCAGCAGAGACGACAGGGTTGCTGAAGCTTTCTTT. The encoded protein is CASRDDRVAEAFF.

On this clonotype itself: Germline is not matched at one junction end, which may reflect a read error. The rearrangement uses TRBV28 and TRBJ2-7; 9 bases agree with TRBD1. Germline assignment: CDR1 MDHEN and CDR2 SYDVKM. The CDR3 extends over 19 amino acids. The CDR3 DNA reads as TGTGCCTGCAGTTTTATGGGACAGGGCCCTGAATCAGCTATCTACGAGCAGTACTTC. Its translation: CACSFMGQGPESAIYEQYF.

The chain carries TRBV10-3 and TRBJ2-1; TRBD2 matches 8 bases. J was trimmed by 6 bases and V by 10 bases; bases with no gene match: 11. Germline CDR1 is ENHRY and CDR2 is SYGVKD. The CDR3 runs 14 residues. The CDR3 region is CASLAGPSPNEQFF. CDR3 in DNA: TGTGCCAGCTTAGCGGGGCCCTCGCCCAATGAGCAGTTCTTC.

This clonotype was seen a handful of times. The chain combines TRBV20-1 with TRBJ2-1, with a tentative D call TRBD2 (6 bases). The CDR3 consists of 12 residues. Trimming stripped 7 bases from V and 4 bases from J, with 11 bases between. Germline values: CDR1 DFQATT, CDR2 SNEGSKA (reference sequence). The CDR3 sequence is CSVAAVYNEQFF. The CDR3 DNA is TGCAGTGTAGCGGCCGTTTACAATGAGCAGTTCTTC.

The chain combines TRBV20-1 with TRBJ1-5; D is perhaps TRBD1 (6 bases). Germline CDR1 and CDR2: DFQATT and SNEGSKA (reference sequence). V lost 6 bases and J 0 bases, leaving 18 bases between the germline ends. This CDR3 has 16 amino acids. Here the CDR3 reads CSAGIGTLNSNQPQHF. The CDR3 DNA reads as TGCAGTGCGGGCATCGGGACACTTAATAGCAATCAGCCCCAGCATTTT.

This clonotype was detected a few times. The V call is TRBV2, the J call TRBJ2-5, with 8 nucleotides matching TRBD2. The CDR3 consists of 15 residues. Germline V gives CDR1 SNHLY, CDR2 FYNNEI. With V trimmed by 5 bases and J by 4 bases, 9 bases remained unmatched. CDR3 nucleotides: TGTGCCAGCAGTACCAGCGGGGGCATCCTAGAGACCCAGTACTTC. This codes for CASSTSGGILETQYF.

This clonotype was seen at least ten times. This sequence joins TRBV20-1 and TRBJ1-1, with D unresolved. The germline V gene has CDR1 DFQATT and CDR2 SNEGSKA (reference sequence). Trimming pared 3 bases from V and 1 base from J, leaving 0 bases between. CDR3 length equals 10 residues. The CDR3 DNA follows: TGCAGTGCTAGGAACACTGAAGCTTTCTTT. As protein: CSARNTEAFF.

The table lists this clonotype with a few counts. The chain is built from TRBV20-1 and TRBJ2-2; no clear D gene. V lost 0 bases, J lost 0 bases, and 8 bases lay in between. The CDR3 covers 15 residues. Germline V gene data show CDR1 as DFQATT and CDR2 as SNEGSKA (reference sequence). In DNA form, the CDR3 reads TGCAGTGCTAGAGATGCCGGAGCGAACACCGGGGAGCTGTTTTTT. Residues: CSARDAGANTGELFF.